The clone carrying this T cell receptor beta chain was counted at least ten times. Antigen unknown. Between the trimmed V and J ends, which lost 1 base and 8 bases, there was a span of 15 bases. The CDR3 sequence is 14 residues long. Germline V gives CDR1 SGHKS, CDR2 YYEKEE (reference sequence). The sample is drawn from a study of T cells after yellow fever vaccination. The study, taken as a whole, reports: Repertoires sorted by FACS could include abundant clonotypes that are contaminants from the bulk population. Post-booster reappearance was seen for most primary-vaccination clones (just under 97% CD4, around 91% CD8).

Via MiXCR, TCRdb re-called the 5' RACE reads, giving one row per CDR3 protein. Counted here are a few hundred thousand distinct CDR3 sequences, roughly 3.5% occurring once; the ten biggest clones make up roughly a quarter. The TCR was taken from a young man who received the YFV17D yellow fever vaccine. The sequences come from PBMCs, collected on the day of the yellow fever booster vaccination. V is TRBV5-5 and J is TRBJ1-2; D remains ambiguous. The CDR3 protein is CASSLRLEEGGYTF. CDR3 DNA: TGTGCCAGCAGCTTGCGCCTAGAGGAAGGGGGCTACACCTTC.